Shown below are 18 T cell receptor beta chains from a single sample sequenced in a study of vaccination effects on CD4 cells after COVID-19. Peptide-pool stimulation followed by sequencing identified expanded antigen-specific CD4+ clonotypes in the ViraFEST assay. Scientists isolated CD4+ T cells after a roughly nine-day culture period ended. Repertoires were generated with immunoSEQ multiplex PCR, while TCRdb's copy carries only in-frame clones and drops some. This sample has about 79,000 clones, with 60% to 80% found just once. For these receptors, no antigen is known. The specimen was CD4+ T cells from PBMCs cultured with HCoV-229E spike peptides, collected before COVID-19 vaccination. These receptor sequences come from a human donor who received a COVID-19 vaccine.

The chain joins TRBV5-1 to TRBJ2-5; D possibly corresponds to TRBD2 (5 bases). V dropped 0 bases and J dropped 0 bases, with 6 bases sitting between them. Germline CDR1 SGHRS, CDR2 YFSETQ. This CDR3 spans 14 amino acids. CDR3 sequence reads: CASSLGTYQETQYF. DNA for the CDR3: TGCGCCAGCAGCTTGGGGACTTACCAAGAGACCCAGTACTTC.

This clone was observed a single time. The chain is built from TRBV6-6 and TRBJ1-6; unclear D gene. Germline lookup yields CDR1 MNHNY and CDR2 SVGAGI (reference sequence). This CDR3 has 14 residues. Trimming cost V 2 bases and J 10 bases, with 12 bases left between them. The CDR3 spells CASSYERVGSPLHF. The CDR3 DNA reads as TGTGCCAGCAGTTACGAAAGGGTAGGGTCACCCCTCCACTTT.

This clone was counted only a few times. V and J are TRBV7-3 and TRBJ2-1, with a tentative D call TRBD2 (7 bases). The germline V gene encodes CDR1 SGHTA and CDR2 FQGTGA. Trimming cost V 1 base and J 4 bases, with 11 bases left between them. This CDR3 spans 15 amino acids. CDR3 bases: TGTGCCAGCAGCTTAAGGAGGGGGGGTTACAATGAGCAGTTCTTC. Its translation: CASSLRRGGYNEQFF.

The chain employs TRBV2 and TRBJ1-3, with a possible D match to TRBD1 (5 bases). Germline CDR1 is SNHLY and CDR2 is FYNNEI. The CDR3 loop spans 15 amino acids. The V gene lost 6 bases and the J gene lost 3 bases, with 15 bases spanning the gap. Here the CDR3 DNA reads TGTGCCAGCAGCCGGCGGGGGGTGGGTGGAAACACCATATATTTT. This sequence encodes CASSRRGVGGNTIYF. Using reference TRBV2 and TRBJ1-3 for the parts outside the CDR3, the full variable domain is EPEVTQTPSHQVTQMGQEVILRCVPISNHLYFYWYRQILGQKVEFLVSFYNNEISEKSEIFDDQFSVERPDGSNFTLKIRSTKLEDSAMYFCASSRRGVGGNTIYFGEGSWLTVV.

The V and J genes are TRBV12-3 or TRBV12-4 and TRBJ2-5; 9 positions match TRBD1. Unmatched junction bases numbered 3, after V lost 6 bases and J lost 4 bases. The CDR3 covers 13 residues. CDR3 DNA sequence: TGTGCCAGCAGGGCGACAGGGGGAGAGACCCAGTACTTC. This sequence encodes CASRATGGETQYF.

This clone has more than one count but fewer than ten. DNA of the CDR3: TGTGCCAGCGGGGTGGGGCTAGCGGCAGATACGCAGTATTTT. Its translation is CASGVGLAADTQYF. V gene TRBV2 combines with J gene TRBJ2-3, with 7 bases identical to TRBD2. The CDR3 spans 14 residues. Germline trimming cut 8 bases from V and 4 bases from J; bases unmatched to any gene: 9. Germline CDR1 SNHLY, CDR2 FYNNEI.

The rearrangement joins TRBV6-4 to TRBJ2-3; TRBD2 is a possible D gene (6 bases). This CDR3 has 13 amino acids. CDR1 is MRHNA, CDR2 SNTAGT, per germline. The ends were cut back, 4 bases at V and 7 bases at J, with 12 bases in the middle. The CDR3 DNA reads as TGTGCCAGCAGTGTATCGCGGGGAAATACGCAGTATTTT. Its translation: CASSVSRGNTQYF.

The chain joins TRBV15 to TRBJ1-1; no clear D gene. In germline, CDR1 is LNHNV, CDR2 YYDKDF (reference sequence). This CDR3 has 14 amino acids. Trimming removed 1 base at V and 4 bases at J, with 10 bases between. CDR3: CATSRALDSTEAFF. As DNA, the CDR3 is TGTGCCACCAGCAGAGCCCTCGATAGCACTGAAGCTTTCTTT.

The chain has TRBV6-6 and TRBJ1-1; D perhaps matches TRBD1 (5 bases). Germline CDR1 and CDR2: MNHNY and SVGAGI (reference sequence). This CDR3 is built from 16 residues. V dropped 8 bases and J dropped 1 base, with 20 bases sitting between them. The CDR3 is CASGLRGSVANTEAFF. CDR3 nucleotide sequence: TGTGCCAGCGGGTTACGGGGGTCGGTAGCGAACACTGAAGCTTTCTTT.

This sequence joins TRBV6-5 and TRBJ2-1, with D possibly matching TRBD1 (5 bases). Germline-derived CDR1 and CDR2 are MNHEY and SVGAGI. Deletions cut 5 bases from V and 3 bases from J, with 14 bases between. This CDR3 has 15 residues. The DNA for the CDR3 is TGTGCCAGCAGTACCCAGGGTGCCAACTACAATGAGCAGTTCTTC. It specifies CASSTQGANYNEQFF.

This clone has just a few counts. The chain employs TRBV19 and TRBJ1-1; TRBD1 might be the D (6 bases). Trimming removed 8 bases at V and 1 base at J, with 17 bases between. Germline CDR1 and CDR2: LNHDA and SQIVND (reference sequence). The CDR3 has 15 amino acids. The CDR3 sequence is CASRRGTGRNTEAFF. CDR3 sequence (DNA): TGTGCCAGTCGAAGGGGAACAGGGAGGAACACTGAAGCTTTCTTT.

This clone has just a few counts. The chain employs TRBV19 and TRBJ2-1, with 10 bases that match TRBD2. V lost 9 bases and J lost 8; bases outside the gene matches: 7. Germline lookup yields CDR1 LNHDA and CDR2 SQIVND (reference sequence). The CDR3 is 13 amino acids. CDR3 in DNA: TGTGCCAGCACCTCAACTAGCGGGGATGAGCAGTTCTTC. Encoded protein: CASTSTSGDEQFF.

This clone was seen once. The CDR3 coding sequence is TGTGCCACCAGCAGAGATGGGAGCCTGAACTCCTACAATGAGCAGTTCTTC. This gives the protein CATSRDGSLNSYNEQFF. This sequence joins TRBV15 and TRBJ2-1; possible D gene TRBD2, 5 bases. Trimming cost V 0 bases and J 0 bases, with 12 bases left between them. This CDR3 is built from 17 residues. Germline CDR1 is LNHNV and CDR2 is YYDKDF (reference sequence).

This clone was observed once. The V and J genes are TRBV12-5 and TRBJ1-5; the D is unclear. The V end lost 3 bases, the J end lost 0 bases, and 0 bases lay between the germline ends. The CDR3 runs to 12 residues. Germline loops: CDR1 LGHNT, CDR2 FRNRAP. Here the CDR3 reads CASGFSNQPQHF. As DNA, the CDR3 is TGTGCTAGTGGTTTTAGCAATCAGCCCCAGCATTTT.

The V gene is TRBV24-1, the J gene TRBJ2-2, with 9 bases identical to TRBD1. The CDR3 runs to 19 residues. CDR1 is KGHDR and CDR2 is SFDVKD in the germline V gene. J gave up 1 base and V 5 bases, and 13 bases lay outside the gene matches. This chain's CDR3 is CATSADALTGGMNTGELFF. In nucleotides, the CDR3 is TGTGCCACCAGTGCAGATGCTTTGACAGGGGGTATGAACACCGGGGAGCTGTTTTTT.

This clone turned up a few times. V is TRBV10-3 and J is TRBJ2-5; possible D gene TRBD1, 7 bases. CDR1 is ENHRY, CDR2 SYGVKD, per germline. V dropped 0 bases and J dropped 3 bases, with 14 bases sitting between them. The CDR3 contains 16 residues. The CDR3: CAISESTGDSEETQYF. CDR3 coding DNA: TGTGCCATCAGTGAGTCGACGGGGGACAGCGAAGAGACCCAGTACTTC.

CDR3 sequence reads: CASSVQLSSYEQYV. CDR3 sequence (DNA): TGTGCCAGCAGCGTACAGCTATCCTCCTACGAGCAGTACGTC. V gene TRBV7-2 combines with J gene TRBJ2-7; D is unclear. Per the germline V gene, CDR1 is SGHTA and CDR2 is FQGNSA. V shed 5 bases and J shed 0 bases, with 11 bases lying between them. The CDR3 runs 14 residues.

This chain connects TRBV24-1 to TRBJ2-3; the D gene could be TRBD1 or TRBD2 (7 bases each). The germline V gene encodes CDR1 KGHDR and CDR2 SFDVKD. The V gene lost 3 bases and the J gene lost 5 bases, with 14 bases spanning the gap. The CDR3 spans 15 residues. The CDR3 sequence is CATSDGRGLGDTQYF. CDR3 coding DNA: TGTGCCACCAGTGATGGGAGGGGGCTAGGAGATACGCAGTATTTT.